This TCR beta chain originates from a study of CD8 T cells in ankylosing spondylitis. TCRdb reprocessed the 5' RACE reads with MiXCR, giving one entry per CDR3 protein. Of 270,000 or so distinct CDR3 sequences listed, over 15% are singletons. The ends were cut back, 3 bases at V and 9 bases at J, with 15 bases in the middle. The CDR3 length is 13 residues. Germline loops: CDR1 SQVTM, CDR2 ANQGSEA. General observations from the study: Significant enrichment of disease-linked clones was reportedly seen in matched ankylosing spondylitis synovial fluid. CD8+ cells made up the disease-linked clones, which were relatively rare in peripheral blood. Seemingly characteristic of ankylosing spondylitis blood was a TCR beta motif consisting of several highly homologous variants.

This clonotype was detected a few times. Its matching antigen is unknown. Sequencing was carried out using blood, either unsorted or a sorted T cell fraction (not recorded which). This TCR was sampled from a male donor with ankylosing spondylitis or in good health (not recorded which). This chain connects TRBV29-1 to TRBJ2-1; D uncertain. Here the CDR3 reads CSVEARPSSEQFF. In DNA form, the CDR3 reads TGCAGCGTTGAGGCACGCCCTTCCTCTGAGCAGTTCTTC.